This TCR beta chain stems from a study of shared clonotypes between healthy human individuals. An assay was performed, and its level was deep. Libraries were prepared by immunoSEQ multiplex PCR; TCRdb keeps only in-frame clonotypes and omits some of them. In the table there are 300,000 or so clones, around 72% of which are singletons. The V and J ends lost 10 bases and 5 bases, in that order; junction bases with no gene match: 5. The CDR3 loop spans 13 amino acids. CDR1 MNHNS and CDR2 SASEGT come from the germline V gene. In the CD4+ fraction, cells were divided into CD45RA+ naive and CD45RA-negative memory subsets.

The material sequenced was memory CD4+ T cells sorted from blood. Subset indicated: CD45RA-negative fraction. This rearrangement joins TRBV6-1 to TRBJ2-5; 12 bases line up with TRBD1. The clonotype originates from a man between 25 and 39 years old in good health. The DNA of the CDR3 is TGTGCCATCCGGGACAGGGGGCTTGAGACCCAGTACTTC. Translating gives CAIRDRGLETQYF.